One and the same sample provided the 17 T cell receptor beta chains below, sequenced in a study of cytomegalovirus exposure and HLA in healthy donors. The primer mix had 60 Vbeta and 13 Jbeta primers. Only in-frame clones appear in the TCRdb table, and some are missing; sequencing was by immunoSEQ multiplex PCR. The sample yields over 110,000 clones, over 60% seen once. What was sequenced was PBMCs. The receptors derive from a male donor in good health and CMV-seropositive.

The chain is built from TRBV9 and TRBJ1-5; D may be TRBD1 (6 bases). Trimming took off 4 bases at V and 5 bases at J, with 16 bases between the two ends. Germline V gene sequence: CDR1 SGDLS, CDR2 YYNGEE. The CDR3 has 15 residues. The CDR3: CASSPRAGADQPQHF. The CDR3 DNA follows: TGTGCCAGCAGCCCTCGAGCGGGGGCTGATCAGCCCCAGCATTTT. Using reference TRBV9 and TRBJ1-5 for the parts outside the CDR3, the full variable domain is DSGVTQTPKHLITATGQRVTLRCSPRSGDLSVYWYQQSLDQGLQFLIQYYNGEERAKGNILERFSAQQFPDLHSELNLSSLELGDSALYFCASSPRAGADQPQHFGDGTRLSIL.

The chain is built from TRBV19 and TRBJ1-1, with 8 bases aligning to TRBD1. CDR1 is LNHDA, CDR2 SQIVND, per germline (reference sequence). This CDR3 is 13 amino acids long. V dropped 9 bases and J dropped 5; count of bases not matched to a gene: 8. The CDR3 region is CASSAGGGTEAFF. The CDR3 DNA follows: TGTGCCAGCTCCGCAGGGGGCGGAACTGAAGCTTTCTTT. The full variable domain, completed using reference TRBV19 and TRBJ1-1, is DGGITQSPKYLFRKEGQNVTLSCEQNLNHDAMYWYRQDPGQGLRLIYYSQIVNDFQKGDIAEGYSVSREKKESFPLTVTSAQKNPTAFYLCASSAGGGTEAFFGQGTRLTVV.

This clone was seen once. The chain employs TRBV7-3 and TRBJ2-7; 9 bases fit TRBD1. The CDR3 runs to 15 residues. J was trimmed by 4 bases and V by 3 bases; bases with no gene match: 7. The germline V gene has CDR1 SGHTA and CDR2 FQGTGA. The CDR3 reads CASSLGGQGIYEQYF. The CDR3 DNA follows: TGTGCCAGCAGCTTGGGCGGACAGGGGATATACGAGCAGTACTTC.

About this clone itself: The germline gene is not matched at one end of the junction; a read error may be the cause. The chain employs TRBV7-9 and TRBJ1-1; the match to TRBD1 covers 10 bases. Germline-derived CDR1 and CDR2 are SEHNR and FQNEAQ (reference sequence). The CDR3 is 15 residues long. In nucleotides, the CDR3 is TGTTCCAGCAGCCCCCGGGACAGGGGATTTATTAAAGCTTTCTTT. Translation gives CSSSPRDRGFIKAFF.

The chain's CDR3 is CASSYGQSEQYF. The CDR3 DNA reads as TGTGCCAGCAGTTACGGGCAGTCCGAGCAGTACTTC. The chain recombines TRBV6-6 with TRBJ2-5; D is uncertain. The last part of the DNA fits TRBJ2-7 better; the J call may be wrong. The CDR3 is 12 residues long. Per the germline V gene, CDR1 is MNHNY and CDR2 is SVGAGI (reference sequence).

This chain joins TRBV4-1 and TRBJ2-4; a weak D match, TRBD1 (6 bases). This CDR3 is 15 amino acids long. Germline V gene lookup returns CDR1 MGHRA and CDR2 YSYEKL. V was clipped by 1 base and J by 7 bases, with 14 bases between them. The CDR3 DNA sequence: TGCGCCAGCAGCCAAGCTCGGGACAAGGGGAACATTCAGTACTTC. It encodes CASSQARDKGNIQYF.

To note about this clone: A read error may account for a junction end that differs from germline. This rearrangement joins TRBV13 to TRBJ1-1; 7 bases line up with TRBD1. This CDR3 contains 17 residues. Per germline, CDR1 PRHDT and CDR2 FYEKMQ (reference sequence). CDR3 in amino acids: CASSLGQVLPMNTEAFF. The CDR3, as DNA: TGTGCCAGCAGCCTAGGACAGGTTCTGCCGATGAACACTGAAGCTTTCTTT.

The rearrangement joins TRBV27 to TRBJ1-5; 7 nucleotides match TRBD1. The V segment lost 5 bases and the J segment 5 bases; nucleotides outside the gene matches: 3. Germline loops: CDR1 MNHEY, CDR2 SMNVEV (reference sequence). The CDR3 runs to 13 residues. CDR3 sequence (DNA): TGTGCCAGCAGTCCGACAGGGTATCAGCCCCAGCATTTT. This codes for CASSPTGYQPQHF.

The chain joins TRBV16 to TRBJ2-7; a weak D match, TRBD1 (6 bases). There are 13 residues in the CDR3. The ends were cut back, 4 bases at V and 3 bases at J, with 10 bases in the middle. CDR1 is KGHSY and CDR2 is FQNENV in the germline V gene. The CDR3 protein is CASSRKDSYEQYF. For the CDR3, the DNA is TGTGCCAGCAGCCGCAAGGACAGCTACGAGCAGTACTTC.

Only one count was recorded for this clone. The rearrangement joins TRBV28 to TRBJ1-4; 11 nucleotides align to TRBD1. V was clipped by 5 bases and J by 8 bases; unmatched bases: 7. Germline CDR1 MDHEN, CDR2 SYDVKM. The CDR3 totals 15 residues. Here the CDR3 DNA reads TGTGCCAGCAGTCCTCGGGACAGGGGGGGAGAAAAACTGTTTTTT. Translation gives CASSPRDRGGEKLFF.

The sample holds one count of this clone. CDR3 in DNA: TGTGCTTCCGGGCGGGGAACAGATACGCAGTATTTT. This gives the protein CASGRGTDTQYF. V and J are TRBV7-2 and TRBJ2-3; the D gene is possibly TRBD2 (6 bases). The CDR3 sequence is 12 residues long. Germline loops: CDR1 SGHTA, CDR2 FQGNSA.

The chain links TRBV9 to TRBJ2-2, with a possible D match to TRBD2 (5 bases). This CDR3 is 15 amino acids long. Germline values: CDR1 SGDLS, CDR2 YYNGEE. Between the trimmed V and J ends, which lost 3 bases and 3 bases, there was a span of 12 bases. The CDR3 bases are TGTGCCAGCAGCGGTGGCGGACTCCACACCGGGGAGCTGTTTTTT. The encoded protein is CASSGGGLHTGELFF.

The chain couples TRBV12-5 to TRBJ1-1; 11 positions agree with TRBD1. The CDR3 loop spans 16 amino acids. Germline CDR1 reads LGHNT; CDR2 reads FRNRAP. After removal of 6 bases from V and 0 bases from J, the junction contained 6 bases not matched to a gene. CDR3 residues: CASGKDRGQMNTEAFF. The DNA for the CDR3 is TGTGCTAGTGGAAAGGACAGGGGGCAGATGAACACTGAAGCTTTCTTT.

The chain couples TRBV14 to TRBJ1-2, with 7 nucleotides matching TRBD1. In germline, CDR1 is SGHDN, CDR2 FVKESK. V dropped 2 bases and J dropped 4; count of bases not matched to a gene: 13. The CDR3 length is 17 residues. CDR3 DNA sequence: TGTGCCAGCAGCCAACTACGAGGACAGGCGGAGGGCTATGGCTACACCTTC. Translating gives CASSQLRGQAEGYGYTF.

CDR3 sequence reads: CASTFSGGGVEQFF. For the CDR3, the DNA is TGTGCCAGCACCTTTAGCGGGGGGGGTGTTGAGCAGTTCTTC. The chain couples TRBV2 to TRBJ2-1; 11 nucleotides agree with TRBD2. The CDR3 totals 14 residues. The germline V gene has CDR1 SNHLY and CDR2 FYNNEI. Unmatched junction bases numbered 8, after V lost 7 bases and J lost 9 bases.

This chain joins TRBV19 and TRBJ2-1; 9 bases are shared with TRBD1. Looked up from germline, CDR1 is LNHDA and CDR2 is SQIVND (reference sequence). The CDR3 has 15 residues. Trimming took 9 bases from V and 8 from J; bases not matched to a gene: 14. This chain's CDR3 is CASLGQGSPLHEQFF. In DNA, the CDR3 is TGTGCCAGCCTTGGACAGGGGAGTCCCTTACATGAGCAGTTCTTC.

The chain carries TRBV7-9 and TRBJ2-1; D remains ambiguous. The germline V gene has CDR1 SEHNR and CDR2 FQNEAQ (reference sequence). The CDR3 runs to 13 residues. Trimming shortened V by 1 base and J by 8 bases, and 9 bases separated the two germline ends. CDR3 sequence reads: CASSLVVLDEQFF. CDR3 sequence (DNA): TGTGCCAGCAGCTTAGTAGTGTTAGATGAGCAGTTCTTC.